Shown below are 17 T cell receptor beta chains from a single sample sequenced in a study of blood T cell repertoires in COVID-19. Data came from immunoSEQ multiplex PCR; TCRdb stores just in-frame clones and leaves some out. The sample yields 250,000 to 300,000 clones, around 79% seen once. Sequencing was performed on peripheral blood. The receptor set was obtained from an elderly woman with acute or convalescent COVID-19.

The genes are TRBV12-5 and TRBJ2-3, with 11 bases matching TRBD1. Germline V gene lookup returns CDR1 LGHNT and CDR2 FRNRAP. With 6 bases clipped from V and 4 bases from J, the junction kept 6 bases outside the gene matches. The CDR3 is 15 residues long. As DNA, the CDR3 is TGTGCTAGTGGGGCCGGACAGGGGGCCCCAGATACGCAGTATTTT. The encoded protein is CASGAGQGAPDTQYF. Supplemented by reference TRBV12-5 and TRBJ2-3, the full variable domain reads DARVTQTPRHKVTEMGQEVTMRCQPILGHNTVFWYRQTMMQGLELLAYFRNRAPLDDSGMPKDRFSAEMPDATLATLKIQPSEPRDSAVYFCASGAGQGAPDTQYFGPGTRLTVL.

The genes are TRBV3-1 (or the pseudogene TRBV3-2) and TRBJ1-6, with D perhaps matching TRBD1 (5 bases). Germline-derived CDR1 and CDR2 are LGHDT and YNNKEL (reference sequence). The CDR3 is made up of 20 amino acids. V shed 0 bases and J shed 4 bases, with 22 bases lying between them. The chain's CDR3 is CASSQDRGGNKGLYNSPLHF. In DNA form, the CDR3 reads TGTGCCAGCAGCCAAGATAGGGGAGGGAATAAGGGTTTATATAATTCACCCCTCCACTTT.

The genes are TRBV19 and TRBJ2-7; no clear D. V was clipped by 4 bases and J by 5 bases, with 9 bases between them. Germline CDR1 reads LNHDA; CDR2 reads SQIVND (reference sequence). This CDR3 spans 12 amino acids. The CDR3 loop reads CASSTRPNEQYF. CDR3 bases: TGTGCCAGTAGTACGCGCCCTAACGAGCAGTACTTC.

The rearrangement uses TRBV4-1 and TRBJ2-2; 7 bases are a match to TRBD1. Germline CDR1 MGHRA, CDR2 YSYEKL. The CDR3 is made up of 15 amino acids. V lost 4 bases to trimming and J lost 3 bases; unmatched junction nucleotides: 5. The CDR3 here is CASSPRTGDTGELFF. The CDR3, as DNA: TGCGCCAGCAGCCCACGGACAGGCGACACCGGGGAGCTGTTTTTT.

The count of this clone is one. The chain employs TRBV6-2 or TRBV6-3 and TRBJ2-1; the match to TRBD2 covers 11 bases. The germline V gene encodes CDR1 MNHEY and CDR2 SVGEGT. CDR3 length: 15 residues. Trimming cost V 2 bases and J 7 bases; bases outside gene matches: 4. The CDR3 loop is CASSYQASGRNEQFF. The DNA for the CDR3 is TGTGCCAGCAGTTACCAGGCTAGCGGGAGGAATGAGCAGTTCTTC.

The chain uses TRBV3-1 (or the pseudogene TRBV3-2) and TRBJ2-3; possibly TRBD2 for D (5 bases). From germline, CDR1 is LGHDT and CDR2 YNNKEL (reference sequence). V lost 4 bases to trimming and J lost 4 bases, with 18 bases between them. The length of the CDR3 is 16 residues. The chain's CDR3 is CASSRRRGVSADTQYF. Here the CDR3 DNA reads TGTGCCAGCAGCCGCCGTCGGGGAGTAAGCGCAGATACGCAGTATTTT.

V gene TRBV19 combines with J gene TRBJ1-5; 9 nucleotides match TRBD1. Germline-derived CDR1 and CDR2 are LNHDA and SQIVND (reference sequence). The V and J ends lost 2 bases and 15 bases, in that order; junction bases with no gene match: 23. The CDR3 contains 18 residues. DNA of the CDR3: TGTGCCAGTAGTATAAGGGAGGTTGGGGGACAGGGCCGCCCGCCTGGGCATTTT. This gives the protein CASSIREVGGQGRPPGHF.

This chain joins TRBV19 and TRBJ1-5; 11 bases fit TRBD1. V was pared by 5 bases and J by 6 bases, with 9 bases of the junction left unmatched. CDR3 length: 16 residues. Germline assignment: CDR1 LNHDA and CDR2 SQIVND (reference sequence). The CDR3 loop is CASSAQTGTGGQPQHF. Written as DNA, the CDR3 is TGTGCCAGTAGTGCTCAGACCGGGACAGGGGGTCAGCCCCAGCATTTT.

This chain's CDR3 is CASSITGTSAYNEQFF. As DNA, the CDR3 is TGTGCCAGCAGCATAACCGGGACTAGCGCCTACAATGAGCAGTTCTTC. The chain employs TRBV9 and TRBJ2-1; 10 bases line up with TRBD2. CDR3 size: 16 residues. The V gene end was trimmed by 4 bases and the J gene end by 2 bases; junction bases not matched to a gene: 6. Germline V lookup: CDR1 SGDLS, CDR2 YYNGEE. The complete variable domain, with remaining parts taken from reference TRBV9 and TRBJ2-1, reads DSGVTQTPKHLITATGQRVTLRCSPRSGDLSVYWYQQSLDQGLQFLIQYYNGEERAKGNILERFSAQQFPDLHSELNLSSLELGDSALYFCASSITGTSAYNEQFFGPGTRLTVL.

The CDR3 sequence is CASEPLGTGTNEQFF. Here the CDR3 DNA reads TGCGCCAGTGAGCCCCTCGGGACAGGGACGAATGAGCAGTTCTTC. The genes are TRBV5-1 and TRBJ2-1; 9 bases align to TRBD1. Unmatched junction bases numbered 13, after V lost 8 bases and J lost 7 bases. The CDR3 spans 15 residues. Germline-derived CDR1 and CDR2 are SGHRS and YFSETQ.

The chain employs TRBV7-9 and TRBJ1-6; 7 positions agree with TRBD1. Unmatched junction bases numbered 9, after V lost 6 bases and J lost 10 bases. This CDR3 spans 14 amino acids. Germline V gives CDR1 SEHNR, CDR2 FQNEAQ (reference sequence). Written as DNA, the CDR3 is TGTGCCAGCAGACAAGACAGGGTGAGCTCACCCCTCCACTTT. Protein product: CASRQDRVSSPLHF.

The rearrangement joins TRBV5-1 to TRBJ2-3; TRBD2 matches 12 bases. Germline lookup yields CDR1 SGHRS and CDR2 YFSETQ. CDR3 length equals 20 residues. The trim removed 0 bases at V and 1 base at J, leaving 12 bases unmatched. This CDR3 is CASSLGPTSGGLEGTDTQYF. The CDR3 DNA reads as TGCGCCAGCAGCTTGGGCCCCACTAGCGGGGGGCTGGAGGGCACAGATACGCAGTATTTT.

As DNA, the CDR3 is TGCGCCAGCAGATCCGGGACACCTAATGAAAAACTGTTTTTT. This codes for CASRSGTPNEKLFF. This rearrangement joins TRBV5-1 to TRBJ1-4; D is perhaps TRBD1 (6 bases). Germline lookup yields CDR1 SGHRS and CDR2 YFSETQ. The CDR3 runs to 14 residues. V lost 5 bases and J 3 bases, leaving 11 bases between the germline ends.

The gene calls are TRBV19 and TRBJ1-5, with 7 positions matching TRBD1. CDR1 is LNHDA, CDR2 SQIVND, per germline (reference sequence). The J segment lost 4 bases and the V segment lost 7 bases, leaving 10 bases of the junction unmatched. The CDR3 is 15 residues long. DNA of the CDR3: TGTGCCAGTACCCTAGACAGGGCCCTAAATCAGCCCCAGCATTTT. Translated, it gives CASTLDRALNQPQHF.

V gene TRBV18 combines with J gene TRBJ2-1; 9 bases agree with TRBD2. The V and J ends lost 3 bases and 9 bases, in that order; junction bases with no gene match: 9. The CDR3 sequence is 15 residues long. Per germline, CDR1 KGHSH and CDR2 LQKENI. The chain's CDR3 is CASSPISGRKGEQFF. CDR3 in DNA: TGTGCCAGCTCACCGATTAGCGGGAGAAAGGGTGAGCAGTTCTTC.

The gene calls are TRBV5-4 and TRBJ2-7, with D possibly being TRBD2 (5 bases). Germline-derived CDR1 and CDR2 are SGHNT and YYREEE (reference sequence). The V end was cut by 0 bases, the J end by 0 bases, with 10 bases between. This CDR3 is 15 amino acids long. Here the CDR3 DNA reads TGTGCCAGCAGCTTGGAAAGCGGCATCTCCTACGAGCAGTACTTC. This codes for CASSLESGISYEQYF.

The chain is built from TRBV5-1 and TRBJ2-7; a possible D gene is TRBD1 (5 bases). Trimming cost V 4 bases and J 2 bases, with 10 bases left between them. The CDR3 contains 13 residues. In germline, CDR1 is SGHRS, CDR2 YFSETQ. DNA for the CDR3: TGCGCCAGCAGCGCCCAGGGTCCCTACGAGCAGTACTTC. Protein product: CASSAQGPYEQYF.